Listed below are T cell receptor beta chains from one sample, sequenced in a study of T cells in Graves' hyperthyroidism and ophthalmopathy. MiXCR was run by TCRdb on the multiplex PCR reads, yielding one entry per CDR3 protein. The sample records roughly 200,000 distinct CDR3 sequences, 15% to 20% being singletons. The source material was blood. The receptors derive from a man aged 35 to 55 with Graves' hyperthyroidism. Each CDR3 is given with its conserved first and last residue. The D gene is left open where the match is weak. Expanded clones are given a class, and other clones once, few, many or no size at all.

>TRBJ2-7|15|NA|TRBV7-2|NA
TGTGCCAGCAGCAGAACCGGGACGGATATCTACGAGCAGTACTTC
CASSRTGTDIYEQYF
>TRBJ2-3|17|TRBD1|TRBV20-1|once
TGCAGTGCTAGTTACGCCGGGACAGGGGGGAGCACAGATACGCAGTATTTT
CSASYAGTGGSTDTQYF
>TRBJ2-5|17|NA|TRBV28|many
TGTGCCAGCAGTTTGAAAACAGGGTACGGTTTTGGAGAGACCCAGTACTTC
CASSLKTGYGFGETQYF
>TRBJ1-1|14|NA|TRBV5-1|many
TGCGCCAGCGCCCGCCACAGGCCGAGCACTGAAGCTTTCTTT
CASARHRPSTEAFF
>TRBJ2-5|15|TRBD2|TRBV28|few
TGTGCCAGCACCCCTCGGGGGACTAATAGAGAGACCCAGTACTTC
CASTPRGTNRETQYF
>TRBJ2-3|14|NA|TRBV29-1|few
TGCAGCGTTACTAGCCGTGTTAGCACAGATACGCAGTATTTT
CSVTSRVSTDTQYF
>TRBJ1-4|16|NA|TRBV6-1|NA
TGTGCCAGCAGTGAACGTTATGGGGGACTTAATGAAAAACTGTTTTTT
CASSERYGGLNEKLFF
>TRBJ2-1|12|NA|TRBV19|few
TGTGCCAGTACTTCAGGTTGGAATGAGCAGTTCTTC
CASTSGWNEQFF
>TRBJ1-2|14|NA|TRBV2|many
TGTGCCAGCATGCGGGGAGCCCGGACCTATGGCTACACCTTC
CASMRGARTYGYTF
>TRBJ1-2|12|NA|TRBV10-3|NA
TGTGCCATCAGTGTCCGGGGGGACGGCTACACCTTC
CAISVRGDGYTF
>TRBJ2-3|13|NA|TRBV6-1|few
TGTGCCAGCACCGGACCGGGCACAGATACGCAGTATTTT
CASTGPGTDTQYF
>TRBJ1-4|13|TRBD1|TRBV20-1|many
TGCAGTGCTGGGACAGGGCATAATGAAAAACTGTTTTTT
CSAGTGHNEKLFF
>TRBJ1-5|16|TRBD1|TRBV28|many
TGTGCCAGCAGTTCGGCCGGGACAGGGCGGAATCAGCCCCAGCATTTT
CASSSAGTGRNQPQHF
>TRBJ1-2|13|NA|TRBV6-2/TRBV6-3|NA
TGTGCCAGCAGGGCCTTGATAGAGGCCCGGGACACCTTC
CASRALIEARDTF
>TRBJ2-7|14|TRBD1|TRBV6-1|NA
TGTGCCAGCAGTCCGTGGGACAGGGCCAGCGAGCAGTACTTC
CASSPWDRASEQYF
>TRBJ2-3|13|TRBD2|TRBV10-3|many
TGTGCCACAGCTAGCGGGTCCCAAGATACGCAGTATTTT
CATASGSQDTQYF
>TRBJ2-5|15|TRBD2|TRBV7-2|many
TGTGCCAGCAGCTTAGACTTAGCGGGGCCGACGGCCCAGTACTTC
CASSLDLAGPTAQYF
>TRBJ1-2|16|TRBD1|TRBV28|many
TGTGCCAGCAGCCGCGAAACAGGGGGACTGAACTATGGCTACACCTTC
CASSRETGGLNYGYTF
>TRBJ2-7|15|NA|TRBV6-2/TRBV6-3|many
TGTGCCAGCAGTTTAATAAGGGGCCTGAACTACGAGCAGTACTTC
CASSLIRGLNYEQYF
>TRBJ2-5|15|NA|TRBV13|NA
TGTGCCAGCAGCTTAGCTCAGGAGGCCCAAGAGACCCAGTACTTC
CASSLAQEAQETQYF
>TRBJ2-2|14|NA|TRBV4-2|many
TGTGCCAGCAGCCAATTCTTGTGGGGCGGGGAGCTGTTTTTT
CASSQFLWGGELFF
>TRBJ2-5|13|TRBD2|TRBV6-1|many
TGTGCCAGCAGTTCTTGGACTAGCGGGACCCAGTACTTC
CASSSWTSGTQYF
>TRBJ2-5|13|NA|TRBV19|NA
TGTGCCAGTAGTATAGGACACACCGAGGCCCAGTACTTC
CASSIGHTEAQYF
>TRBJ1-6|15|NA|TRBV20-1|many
TGCAGTGCTACAACAACCGCACAGGCTAATTCACCCCTCCACTTT
CSATTTAQANSPLHF
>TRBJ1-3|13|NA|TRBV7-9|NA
TGTGCCAGCAATCCGGGTGAGGGAAACACCATATATTTT
CASNPGEGNTIYF
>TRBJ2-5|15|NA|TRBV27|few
TGTGCCACCAGATCCGAGGCGATAAGCCAAGAGACCCAGTACTTC
CATRSEAISQETQYF